The 29 T cell receptor beta chains in this list originate from one sample, sequenced in a study of control samples from healthy donors and cancer patients. Generated by immunoSEQ multiplex PCR, the TCRdb table keeps only in-frame clones and is missing some. The sample includes around 100,000 clones, 90% of them seen just once. Sequenced input: blood. The receptors stem from a woman between 18 and 29 years old in good health.

V and J are TRBV6-5 and TRBJ2-7; TRBD1 matches 7 bases. Germline CDR1 MNHEY, CDR2 SVGAGI. Germline trimming cut 0 bases from V and 0 bases from J; bases unmatched to any gene: 2. This CDR3 contains 15 residues. The CDR3 coding sequence is TGTGCCAGCAGTTACTCGACAGGGTACTCCTACGAGCAGTACTTC. As protein: CASSYSTGYSYEQYF.

This clone was observed a few times. The V call is TRBV6-1, the J call TRBJ2-3, with 12 bases lining up with TRBD2. The CDR3 covers 16 residues. CDR1 MNHNS and CDR2 SASEGT come from the germline V gene. Losses at the gene ends were 4 bases for V and 4 bases for J; bases not matched to a gene: 6. CDR3 DNA sequence: TGTGCCAGCAGTGCCTCTAGCGGGGGGGCCTCAGATACGCAGTATTTT. This codes for CASSASSGGASDTQYF.

The chain is built from TRBV19 and TRBJ1-6, with TRBD1 matching 10 bases. V trimming: 7 bases; J trimming: 3 bases; junction bases outside the gene matches: 15. The CDR3 is 19 residues long. Germline V gene lookup returns CDR1 LNHDA and CDR2 SQIVND (reference sequence). The CDR3 nucleotides are TGTGCCAGTATGGCGTTACCGGGACAGGGGACTCACTATAATTCACCCCTCCACTTT. This gives the protein CASMALPGQGTHYNSPLHF.

The V gene is TRBV19, the J gene TRBJ1-1; D gene ambiguous. CDR3 length equals 15 residues. Trimming pared 5 bases from V and 4 bases from J, leaving 17 bases between. Germline CDR1 is LNHDA and CDR2 is SQIVND (reference sequence). CDR3 bases: TGTGCCAGTAGTGCCTTGGATACGTGGAGCACTGAAGCTTTCTTT. It specifies CASSALDTWSTEAFF.

The rearrangement uses TRBV7-3 and TRBJ2-2; 9 nucleotides align to TRBD1. Germline CDR1 and CDR2: SGHTA and FQGTGA. The CDR3 sequence is 16 residues long. V lost 5 bases, J lost 4 bases, and 8 bases stayed unmatched. The CDR3 spells CASSLGTGLGTGELFF. DNA for the CDR3: TGTGCCAGCAGCCTCGGGACAGGGCTTGGCACCGGGGAGCTGTTTTTT.

The chain links TRBV7-9 to TRBJ1-1, with no clear D. CDR3 length: 12 amino acids. V was clipped by 5 bases and J by 7 bases, with 11 bases between them. Germline CDR1 is SEHNR and CDR2 is FQNEAQ (reference sequence). CDR3: CASSLGGFEAFF. The CDR3 bases are TGTGCCAGCAGCCTGGGAGGTTTTGAAGCTTTCTTT.

The V call is TRBV3-1 (or the pseudogene TRBV3-2), the J call TRBJ2-7; D is undetermined. The germline gives CDR1 LGHDT, CDR2 YNNKEL (reference sequence). The V end lost 0 bases, the J end lost 6 bases, and 12 bases lay between the germline ends. CDR3 length: 14 amino acids. The CDR3 DNA sequence: TGTGCCAGCAGCCAAGACTTGGACGTTGCCGAGCAGTACTTC. Translation: CASSQDLDVAEQYF.

This chain links TRBV9 with TRBJ1-6; no reliable D call. V was pared by 4 bases and J by 2 bases, with 13 bases between. This CDR3 has 16 residues. Germline V CDR1 and CDR2: SGDLS, YYNGEE. In DNA form, the CDR3 reads TGTGCCAGCAGCTCGACCTCCTCTCCCTATAATTCACCCCTCCACTTT. This encodes CASSSTSSPYNSPLHF.

The chain couples TRBV6-5 to TRBJ2-3; D could derive from TRBD1 or TRBD2 (5 bases each). The CDR3 length is 15 residues. Germline lookup yields CDR1 MNHEY and CDR2 SVGAGI. The V end was cut by 2 bases, the J end by 3 bases, with 12 bases between. The CDR3 spells CASSYGGPTTDTQYF. The CDR3 bases are TGTGCCAGCAGTTACGGGGGACCAACTACAGATACGCAGTATTTT.

This chain joins TRBV11-2 and TRBJ1-1; 11 positions match TRBD1. The CDR3 contains 17 residues. Germline values: CDR1 SGHAT, CDR2 FQNNGV. V gave up 5 bases and J gave up 2 bases; unmatched junction bases: 10. This CDR3 reads CASSTSGQGDGNTEAFF. Written as DNA, the CDR3 is TGTGCCAGCAGCACCTCGGGACAGGGGGACGGAAACACTGAAGCTTTCTTT.

This rearrangement joins TRBV7-6 to TRBJ2-2, with D possibly being TRBD1 (6 bases). The CDR3 is 16 amino acids. The germline V gene has CDR1 SGHVS and CDR2 FNYEAQ. With 5 bases removed from V and 0 bases from J, the gap between germline ends came to 13 bases. As DNA, the CDR3 is TGTGCCAGCAGCCAGACCGGGACAACGAACACCGGGGAGCTGTTTTTT. Translated, it gives CASSQTGTTNTGELFF. The complete variable domain, with remaining parts taken from reference TRBV7-6 and TRBJ2-2, reads GAGVSQSPRYKVTKRGQDVALRCDPISGHVSLYWYRQALGQGPEFLTYFNYEAQQDKSGLPNDRFSAERPEGSISTLTIQRTEQRDSAMYRCASSQTGTTNTGELFFGEGSRLTVL.

CDR3 sequence: CASRATGVEEAFF. The DNA of the CDR3 is TGTGCCAGCAGGGCTACAGGGGTTGAGGAAGCTTTCTTT. The V and J genes are TRBV12-3 or TRBV12-4 and TRBJ1-1; 7 positions match TRBD1. The CDR3 runs 13 residues. V shed 6 bases and J 8 bases; nucleotides not matched to a gene: 9.

This sequence joins TRBV5-1 and TRBJ1-1; D call uncertain. Trimming shortened V by 0 bases and J by 7 bases, and 16 bases separated the two germline ends. CDR1 and CDR2 from the germline V gene are SGHRS and YFSETQ. This CDR3 is built from 15 residues. CDR3 bases: TGCGCCAGCAGCTTGGATCCAGAGCAGACCAATGAAGCTTTCTTT. As protein: CASSLDPEQTNEAFF.

The chain is built from TRBV3-1 (or the pseudogene TRBV3-2) and TRBJ2-2, with 7 bases matching TRBD1. The V and J ends lost 4 bases and 4 bases, in that order; junction bases with no gene match: 3. In germline, CDR1 is LGHDT, CDR2 YNNKEL (reference sequence). The CDR3 sequence is 14 residues long. CDR3 coding DNA: TGTGCCAGCAGCCCGGCAGGGGGCACCGGGGAGCTGTTTTTT. It is translated as CASSPAGGTGELFF.

The chain couples TRBV12-3 or TRBV12-4 to TRBJ1-1; unclear D gene. The length of the CDR3 is 12 residues. V was trimmed by 6 bases and J by 10 bases, leaving 15 bases between them. Here the CDR3 reads CASSRTDRGAFF. The CDR3 DNA follows: TGTGCCAGCAGCCGAACGGACCGAGGAGCTTTCTTT.

The gene calls are TRBV5-4 and TRBJ1-2, with D perhaps TRBD1 (6 bases). The CDR3 loop spans 13 amino acids. Germline V gene data show CDR1 as SGHNT and CDR2 as YYREEE (reference sequence). Deletions cut 4 bases from V and 2 bases from J, with 9 bases between. CDR3 sequence reads: CASSLDRNYGYTF. The CDR3 DNA reads TGTGCCAGCAGCCTGGACAGAAACTATGGCTACACCTTC.

The chain combines TRBV2 with TRBJ1-1; no definite D call. V lost 7 bases to trimming and J lost 2 bases, with 14 bases between them. CDR1 and CDR2 (germline): SNHLY, FYNNEI. This CDR3 contains 14 residues. CDR3 coding DNA: TGTGCCAGCACTTCGAGTGTCTCAAACACTGAAGCTTTCTTT. Protein sequence: CASTSSVSNTEAFF.

The chain carries TRBV5-1 and TRBJ1-2; TRBD1 agrees at 9 bases. Trimming removed 0 bases from V and 2 bases from J; junction bases left unmatched: 5. The CDR3 spans 16 residues. Germline assignment: CDR1 SGHRS and CDR2 YFSETQ. CDR3 DNA sequence: TGCGCCAGCAGCTTGGGGGACAGGGCGCTAAACTATGGCTACACCTTC. Protein: CASSLGDRALNYGYTF.

A note on this clone: Within the sample, other DNA sequences also encode this same CDR3. The gene calls are TRBV7-2 and TRBJ1-2; tentative D call: TRBD1 (6 bases). Trimming stripped 1 base from V and 7 bases from J, with 13 bases between. The CDR3 runs 14 residues. Looked up from germline, CDR1 is SGHTA and CDR2 is FQGNSA. CDR3 loop: CASSLDVGAGGYTF. As DNA, the CDR3 is TGTGCCAGCAGCTTAGATGTGGGGGCGGGTGGCTACACCTTC. Full variable domain (outside the CDR3, taken from reference TRBV7-2 and TRBJ1-2): GAGVSQSPSNKVTEKGKDVELRCDPISGHTALYWYRQSLGQGLEFLIYFQGNSAPDKSGLPSDRFSAERTGGSVSTLTIQRTQQEDSAVYLCASSLDVGAGGYTFGSGTRLTVV.

The gene calls are TRBV5-1 and TRBJ1-4; D remains ambiguous. CDR1 and CDR2 from the germline V gene are SGHRS and YFSETQ. The CDR3 extends over 11 amino acids. The ends were cut back, 2 bases at V and 8 bases at J, with 4 bases in the middle. This chain's CDR3 is CASSFEEKLFF. The CDR3 DNA follows: TGCGCCAGCAGCTTTGAGGAAAAACTGTTTTTT.

This sequence joins TRBV11-2 and TRBJ2-1; no reliable D call. Germline V gene lookup returns CDR1 SGHAT and CDR2 FQNNGV. The CDR3 loop spans 14 amino acids. The V and J ends lost 0 bases and 8 bases respectively, with 11 bases between them. CDR3 region: CASSLDLPRDEQFF. CDR3 in DNA: TGTGCCAGCAGCTTAGATCTGCCCCGGGATGAGCAGTTCTTC.

In DNA, the CDR3 is TGTGCCAGCAGTTACGGGGGTGGTCAAGAGACCCAGTACTTC. Residues: CASSYGGGQETQYF. This sequence joins TRBV6-6 and TRBJ2-5, with D perhaps being TRBD1 or TRBD2 (5 bases each). V lost 2 bases and J lost 2, with 9 bases in between. The CDR3 totals 14 residues. Looked up from germline, CDR1 is MNHNY and CDR2 is SVGAGI (reference sequence).

The chain has TRBV10-2 and TRBJ1-1, with D possibly TRBD1 on 5 matching bases. This CDR3 region has 14 residues. Deletions cut 3 bases from V and 1 base from J, with 9 bases between. Germline V gives CDR1 WSHSY, CDR2 SAAADI. In DNA form, the CDR3 reads TGCGCCAGCAGTGAAGGACACGCGAACACTGAAGCTTTCTTT. This encodes CASSEGHANTEAFF.

This sequence joins TRBV6-6 and TRBJ2-7; 15 nucleotides line up with TRBD2. The CDR3 extends over 16 amino acids. In germline, CDR1 is MNHNY, CDR2 SVGAGI (reference sequence). The V segment lost 5 bases and the J segment 7 bases; nucleotides outside the gene matches: 9. CDR3 DNA: TGTGCCAGCAGTCCGGGACTAGCGGGGGGCCCTAGAGAGCAGTACTTC. Translation gives CASSPGLAGGPREQYF.

This chain connects TRBV5-1 to TRBJ2-1; D is unresolved. Trimming took off 0 bases at V and 4 bases at J, with 8 bases between the two ends. Germline CDR1 reads SGHRS; CDR2 reads YFSETQ. CDR3 size: 14 residues. The CDR3 sequence: CASSLELVYNEQFF. As DNA, the CDR3 is TGCGCCAGCAGCTTGGAACTGGTATACAATGAGCAGTTCTTC.

The rearrangement links TRBV19 to TRBJ2-3, with TRBD1 matching 11 bases. Losses at the gene ends were 5 bases for V and 4 bases for J; bases not matched to a gene: 8. This CDR3 is built from 16 residues. The V gene's germline CDR1 is LNHDA and CDR2 SQIVND (reference sequence). CDR3 sequence reads: CASSLWTGGASDTQYF. The CDR3 coding sequence is TGTGCCAGTAGTTTGTGGACAGGGGGCGCATCAGATACGCAGTATTTT.

The CDR3 DNA sequence: TGTGCCAGCAGGGAACAGGGGGCGCGTGGCTACACCTTC. Protein sequence: CASREQGARGYTF. V is TRBV27 and J is TRBJ1-2; 9 bases map to TRBD1. The trim removed 6 bases at V and 7 bases at J, leaving 6 bases unmatched. The germline V gene has CDR1 MNHEY and CDR2 SMNVEV (reference sequence). The CDR3 is made up of 13 amino acids.

The chain employs TRBV7-2 and TRBJ2-1; 7 nucleotides agree with TRBD1. The junction had 2 bases not matched to a gene; V was cut back by 3 bases and J by 6 bases. The CDR3 spans 13 residues. The germline V gene has CDR1 SGHTA and CDR2 FQGNSA. CDR3 in amino acids: CASSLDRINEQFF. CDR3 nucleotides: TGTGCCAGCAGCTTGGACAGGATCAATGAGCAGTTCTTC.

The V and J genes are TRBV6-2 or TRBV6-3 and TRBJ1-3; D uncertain. The CDR3 spans 16 residues. Germline V gene sequence: CDR1 MNHEY, CDR2 SVGEGT. The germline V and J ends were trimmed by 6 bases and 0 bases, with 15 bases remaining between them. Written as DNA, the CDR3 is TGTGCCAGCAGCCCGGTAGGACCTGACTCTGGAAACACCATATATTTT. As protein: CASSPVGPDSGNTIYF.